This passage covers 20 T cell receptor beta chains from one sample sequenced in a study of beta chain features in type 1 diabetes. Regarding the study as a whole: TCRB CDR3s were moderately but significantly shorter in Type 1 diabetes patients in all four CD4+ subsets.

Sequencing targeted expressed TCRB transcripts, as all isolated RNA had been reverse transcribed. Repertoires were generated with immunoSEQ multiplex PCR, while TCRdb's copy carries only in-frame clones and drops some. This table holds 230,000 or so clones, about a sixth found once. For these TCRs, the target antigens are not known. The sequencing input was naive CD4+ T cells from blood. The receptors shown here come from a man aged 25-40 years with type 1 diabetes.

CDR3 sequence (DNA): TGTGCCAGTCGCGGTATGGGGTACAATGAGCAGTTCTTC. Translated, it gives CASRGMGYNEQFF. The chain combines TRBV25-1 with TRBJ2-1; D is unresolved. The CDR3 is made up of 13 amino acids. Germline V gene sequence: CDR1 MGHDK, CDR2 SYGVNS. V was pared by 9 bases and J by 4 bases, with 13 bases between.

The gene calls are TRBV23-1 and TRBJ2-5; D not certain. TRBV23-1 is placed among ORFs of uncertain function. The CDR3 extends over 16 amino acids. The V end lost 0 bases, the J end lost 4 bases, and 15 bases lay between the germline ends. The CDR3 region has the DNA TGCGCCAGCAGTCAATCCCGGGCGCTGAAATTAGAGACCCAGTACTTC. It yields the protein CASSQSRALKLETQYF.

This clone was observed a handful of times. J is TRBJ1-1 and V is TRBV11-1; D uncertain. Germline CDR1 and CDR2: SGHAT and FQDESV (reference sequence). This CDR3 comprises 14 residues. Trimming pared 7 bases from V and 1 base from J, leaving 13 bases between. This chain's CDR3 is CASIAQAGNTEAFF. In DNA, the CDR3 is TGTGCCAGCATCGCCCAGGCTGGGAACACTGAAGCTTTCTTT.

The chain employs TRBV7-9 and TRBJ2-7; D is unresolved. Trimming pared 5 bases from V and 5 bases from J, leaving 16 bases between. This CDR3 spans 14 amino acids. Germline V gene lookup returns CDR1 SEHNR and CDR2 FQNEAQ (reference sequence). CDR3 in amino acids: CASSRDTSAHEQYF. The CDR3 DNA sequence: TGTGCCAGCAGCCGCGACACCTCTGCCCACGAGCAGTACTTC. The whole variable domain, remainder taken from reference TRBV7-9 and TRBJ2-7, is DTGVSQNPRHKITKRGQNVTFRCDPISEHNRLYWYRQTLGQGPEFLTYFQNEAQLEKSRLLSDRFSAERPKGSFSTLEIQRTEQGDSAMYLCASSRDTSAHEQYFGPGTRLTVT.

This clone has a handful of counts. J is TRBJ2-6 and V is TRBV9; D may be TRBD2 (5 bases). V was trimmed by 7 bases and J by 9 bases, leaving 17 bases between them. CDR3 size: 14 residues. Germline lookup yields CDR1 SGDLS and CDR2 YYNGEE. For the CDR3, the DNA is TGTGCCAGCTCTACCCCTGCTAGCTACAACGTCCTGACTTTC. Its translation is CASSTPASYNVLTF. The variable domain in full, completed from reference TRBV9 and TRBJ2-6, reads DSGVTQTPKHLITATGQRVTLRCSPRSGDLSVYWYQQSLDQGLQFLIQYYNGEERAKGNILERFSAQQFPDLHSELNLSSLELGDSALYFCASSTPASYNVLTFGAGSRLTVL.

The CDR3 is CASSPRRETQYF. The CDR3 DNA is TGTGCCAGCAGCCCGAGGAGAGAGACCCAGTACTTC. The gene calls are TRBV7-2 and TRBJ2-5; D gene ambiguous. Germline CDR1 SGHTA, CDR2 FQGNSA. The CDR3 is 12 residues long. V was cut by 5 bases and J by 4 bases, with 8 bases left in between.

This clone was observed a few times. V and J are TRBV18 and TRBJ2-7, with D tentatively TRBD1 (6 bases). V gave up 4 bases and J gave up 5 bases, with 12 bases separating them. This CDR3 has 13 residues. Germline CDR1 KGHSH, CDR2 LQKENI. The CDR3 loop reads CASSLGAYNEQYF. CDR3 DNA sequence: TGTGCCAGCTCACTGGGGGCTTACAACGAGCAGTACTTC.

This clone turned up a few times. The rearrangement uses TRBV9 and TRBJ1-1; the match to TRBD1 covers 8 bases. Trimming cost V 0 bases and J 4 bases; bases outside gene matches: 2. This CDR3 has 14 amino acids. Germline-derived CDR1 and CDR2 are SGDLS and YYNGEE. The CDR3 protein is CASSVAGGGTEAFF. The CDR3 DNA is TGTGCCAGCAGCGTAGCAGGGGGCGGCACTGAAGCTTTCTTT.

This clone was recorded a few times. V and J are TRBV4-3 and TRBJ2-1; D is possibly TRBD1 (5 bases). CDR3 length: 16 amino acids. V dropped 4 bases and J dropped 6 bases, with 19 bases sitting between them. Germline V lookup: CDR1 LGHNA, CDR2 YSLEER. The CDR3 DNA sequence: TGCGCCAGCAGCCCTGCTCCTTCAGGGTCCGGCAATGAGCAGTTCTTC. This encodes CASSPAPSGSGNEQFF.

Comments on this clone: Other nucleotide sequences in the sample specify the same CDR3. The chain recombines TRBV29-1 with TRBJ1-4; D not resolved. The germline V and J ends were trimmed by 5 bases and 0 bases, with 7 bases remaining between them. This CDR3 spans 13 amino acids. Per the germline V gene, CDR1 is SQVTM and CDR2 is ANQGSEA. The CDR3 sequence: CSVTSATNEKLFF. For the CDR3, the DNA is TGCAGCGTTACATCTGCAACTAATGAAAAACTGTTTTTT.

J is TRBJ1-1 and V is TRBV30; D possibly corresponds to TRBD1 (5 bases). This CDR3 region has 16 residues. CDR1 is GTSNPN, CDR2 SVGIG, per germline (reference sequence). Trimming left V 1 base short and J 4 bases short, with 19 bases between. CDR3: CAWSGGQPRFITEAFF. For the CDR3, the DNA is TGTGCCTGGAGTGGAGGACAACCGAGGTTCATCACTGAAGCTTTCTTT.

The chain carries TRBV5-1 and TRBJ1-1; TRBD1 agrees at 8 bases. The CDR3 contains 17 residues. The trim removed 4 bases at V and 3 bases at J, leaving 14 bases unmatched. Germline values: CDR1 SGHRS, CDR2 YFSETQ. The CDR3 region has the DNA TGCGCCAGCAGCCGGGAAGCAGGGGGCGCAGGGGACACTGAAGCTTTCTTT. Encoded protein: CASSREAGGAGDTEAFF. Supplemented by reference TRBV5-1 and TRBJ1-1, the full variable domain reads KAGVTQTPRYLIKTRGQQVTLSCSPISGHRSVSWYQQTPGQGLQFLFEYFSETQRNKGNFPGRFSGRQFSNSRSEMNVSTLELGDSALYLCASSREAGGAGDTEAFFGQGTRLTVV.

The chain recombines TRBV30 with TRBJ1-1; 7 nucleotides line up with TRBD1. Per germline, CDR1 GTSNPN and CDR2 SVGIG (reference sequence). This CDR3 is built from 13 residues. The CDR3 DNA reads as TGTGCACTTAGCAGGGGGGTGGACACTGAAGCTTTCTTT. This codes for CALSRGVDTEAFF.

This clone was recorded a few times. The chain joins TRBV29-1 to TRBJ1-1; D ambiguous. Germline lookup yields CDR1 SQVTM and CDR2 ANQGSEA. There are 12 residues in the CDR3. The germline V and J ends were trimmed by 3 bases and 1 base, with 6 bases remaining between them. Written as DNA, the CDR3 is TGCAGCGTTGACAGGAAGAACACTGAAGCTTTCTTT. This codes for CSVDRKNTEAFF.

This clone appeared a few times. This CDR3 is CSDGLTGITTEAFF. CDR3 nucleotides: TGCAGCGACGGGTTGACAGGGATCACCACTGAAGCTTTCTTT. The chain carries TRBV29-1 and TRBJ1-1; 7 bases match TRBD1. There are 14 residues in the CDR3. V dropped 7 bases and J dropped 4; count of bases not matched to a gene: 12. Germline CDR1 and CDR2: SQVTM and ANQGSEA.

This clone occurred a few times. This chain's CDR3 is CSAWVFSGNTIYF. CDR3 DNA sequence: TGCAGCGCGTGGGTCTTCTCTGGAAACACCATATATTTT. This rearrangement joins TRBV29-1 to TRBJ1-3; D not certain. Germline CDR1 SQVTM, CDR2 ANQGSEA. The CDR3 spans 13 residues. Trimming shortened V by 7 bases and J by 0 bases, and 10 bases separated the two germline ends.

The chain recombines TRBV25-1 with TRBJ2-1; possibly TRBD2 for D (6 bases). The CDR3 runs to 14 residues. Deletions cut 3 bases from V and 7 bases from J, with 13 bases between. CDR1 is MGHDK, CDR2 SYGVNS, per germline. CDR3 sequence reads: CASSEQGGGNEQFF. The CDR3 coding sequence is TGTGCCAGCAGTGAGCAGGGAGGCGGTAATGAGCAGTTCTTC.

This clone has only a few counts. The rearrangement links TRBV10-3 to TRBJ2-7, with D unresolved. The V and J ends lost 6 bases and 3 bases respectively, with 9 bases between them. The length of the CDR3 is 12 residues. The germline CDR1 and CDR2 sequences are ENHRY and SYGVKD. This CDR3 reads CAIRPDGYEQYF. The CDR3 bases are TGTGCCATCAGGCCGGACGGCTACGAGCAGTACTTC.

The CDR3 DNA reads as TGTGCCTGCGACCAGTCGAAAGCTTTCTTT. Residues: CACDQSKAFF. The genes are TRBV30 and TRBJ1-1; D remains ambiguous. The CDR3 is 10 residues long. The V gene's germline CDR1 is GTSNPN and CDR2 SVGIG (reference sequence). Trimming left V 6 bases short and J 9 bases short, with 11 bases between.

This CDR3 is CAWSDRARTEAFF. DNA for the CDR3: TGTGCCTGGAGTGACAGGGCGCGGACTGAAGCTTTCTTT. The chain is built from TRBV30 and TRBJ1-1, with D possibly being TRBD1 (6 bases). Germline CDR1 reads GTSNPN; CDR2 reads SVGIG (reference sequence). This CDR3 comprises 13 residues. V was pared by 1 base and J by 5 bases, with 11 bases between.